Here is one T cell receptor beta chain with its context. In its sample, this clone was seen once. The antigen it binds to is not known. Nothing much larger sits one base from this clone, and base qualities are not available. These data belong to a study of blood T cell repertoires in COVID-19 (dated by TCRdb to the early 2020s). Broadly, across the study: Samples from collaborators originated in the United States, Italy and Spain and spanned both the acute and convalescent phases of COVID-19. The prospective study material was composed of cDNA or gDNA derived from T cells, B-cell-depleted T cells, or PBMCs. The dataset comprised deeply sampled blood TCRbeta repertoires from subjects exposed to, actively infected with, or recovered from COVID-19. A freely available public database, intended as a resource for researchers studying the immune response to SARS-CoV-2, is where the repertoires were released. The samples were drawn from the first 160 participants of the ongoing ImmuneRACE study and from 950 to 1,500 subjects provided by 6 global collaborators. Nearly every sample came with metadata listing a de-identified subject ID, COVID-19 status, age in years and sex. Where HLA class I and class II types were available, the types were taken from metadata supplied by the sample provider, not from assay-based typing. Study-level results and caveats: How much clinical and demographic metadata was included differed by source and by participant, and the metadata was provided uncurated.

Participants in the prospective study were enrolled through a virtual design, were aged roughly 18 to 100 years, and lived in 20 to 30 United States geographic areas. Cohort assignment in the prospective study relied on participant-reported clinical history from a screening survey and a study questionnaire. Recovered participants in ImmuneRACE Cohort 3 were defined as having two consecutive negative NP/OP PCR tests, clearance from a healthcare professional, or resolution of symptoms. Each participant in the prospective study had whole blood, serum and a nasopharyngeal or oropharyngeal swab collected by mobile phlebotomists. Participants in the prospective study had the option to provide additional blood draws and questionnaires over an approximately 2-month period. Before DNA extraction, prospective study blood samples were shipped either frozen or at room temperature. TCRbeta CDR3 regions were amplified from genomic DNA by means of the immunoSEQ Assay, a bias-controlled multiplex PCR. The study's processing was this. The number of nucleated cells in each sample was estimated from the amplification of reference gene primers within the assay. Sequence reads were collapsed and filtered to measure the absolute abundance of every unique TCRbeta CDR3 rearrangement. For each sample, productive Simpson clonality was calculated by taking the square root of Simpson's diversity index across productive rearrangements. Held by TCRdb, this immuneACCESS table contains in-frame sequences only and omits some clones. Under half of the omission traces to an unresolved V gene where checked; the cause of the rest is unknown. That table furnishes V, J and clone size, whereas the DNA furnished D and trimming. Here the sample has approximately 200,000 clones; roughly 87% occur a single time. The top ten clones comprise 9.5% to 14% of the sample.

The receptor was derived from a man aged 30-40 years who had recovered from COVID-19. The sample consisted of PBMCs or T cells enriched from blood (not recorded which).

The DNA sequence is as follows: TGTGCCAGCAGCGAGGAGTCAGGGGGCTACTCACCCCTCCACTTT. The translation is CASSEESGGYSPLHF. The chain is encoded by TRBV9 joined to TRBJ1-6, and 8 junctional nucleotides match TRBD1. Measured from the cysteine to the phenylalanine, the CDR3 is 15 residues long. Kept here is only the CDR3 DNA, which spans 45 bases and is read in frame from base 1. Per the germline V gene, SGDLS is the CDR1 and YYNGEE is the CDR2. V and J are trimmed by 3 bases and 10 bases, and the gene matches miss 9 bases of the junction.